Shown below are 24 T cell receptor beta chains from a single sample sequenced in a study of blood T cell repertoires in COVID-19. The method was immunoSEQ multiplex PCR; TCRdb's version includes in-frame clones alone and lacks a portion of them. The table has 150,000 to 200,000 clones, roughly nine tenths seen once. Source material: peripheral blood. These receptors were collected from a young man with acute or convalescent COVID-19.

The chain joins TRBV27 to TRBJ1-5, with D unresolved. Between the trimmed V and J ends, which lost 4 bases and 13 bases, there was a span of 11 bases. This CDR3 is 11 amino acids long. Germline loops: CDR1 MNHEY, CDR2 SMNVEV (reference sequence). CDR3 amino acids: CASSSGGKQHF. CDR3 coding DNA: TGTGCCAGCAGTTCAGGCGGGAAACAGCATTTT.

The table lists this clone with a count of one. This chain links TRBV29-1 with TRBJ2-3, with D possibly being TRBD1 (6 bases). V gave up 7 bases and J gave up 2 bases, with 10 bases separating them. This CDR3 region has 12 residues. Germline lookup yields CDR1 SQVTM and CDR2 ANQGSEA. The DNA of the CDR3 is TGCAGCGCGAGGACAGCCACAGATACGCAGTATTTT. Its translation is CSARTATDTQYF.

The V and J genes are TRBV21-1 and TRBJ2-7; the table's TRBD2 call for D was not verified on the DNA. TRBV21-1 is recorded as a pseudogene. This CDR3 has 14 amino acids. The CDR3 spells CASTVEGRSYEQYV. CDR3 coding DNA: TGTGCCAGCACTGTTGAGGGCAGGTCCTACGAGCAGTACGTC.

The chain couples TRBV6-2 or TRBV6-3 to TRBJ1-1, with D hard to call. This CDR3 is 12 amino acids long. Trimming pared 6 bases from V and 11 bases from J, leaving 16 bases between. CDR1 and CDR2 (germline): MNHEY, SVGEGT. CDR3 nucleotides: TGTGCCAGCAGCTTAAACACTGCGAGGGCTTTCTTT. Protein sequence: CASSLNTARAFF.

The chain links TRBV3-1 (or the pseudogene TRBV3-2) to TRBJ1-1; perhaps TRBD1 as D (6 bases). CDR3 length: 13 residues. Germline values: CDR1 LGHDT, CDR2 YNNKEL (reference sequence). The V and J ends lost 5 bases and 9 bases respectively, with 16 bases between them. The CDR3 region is CASSDTGNSQAFF. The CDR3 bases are TGTGCCAGCAGCGACACAGGGAATTCCCAAGCTTTCTTT.

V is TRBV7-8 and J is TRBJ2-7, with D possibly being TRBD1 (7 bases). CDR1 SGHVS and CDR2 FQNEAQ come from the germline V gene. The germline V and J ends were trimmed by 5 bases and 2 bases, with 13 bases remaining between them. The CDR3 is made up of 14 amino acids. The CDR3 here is CASSMRDRTYEQYF. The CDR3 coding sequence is TGTGCCAGCAGCATGCGGGACAGAACCTACGAGCAGTACTTC.

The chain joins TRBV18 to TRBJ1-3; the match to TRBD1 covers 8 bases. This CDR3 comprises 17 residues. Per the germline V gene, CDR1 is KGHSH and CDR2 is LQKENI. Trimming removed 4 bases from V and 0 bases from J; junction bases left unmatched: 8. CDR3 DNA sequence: TGTGCCAGCTCACGGTCCCGGGACAGGTTCTCTGGAAACACCATATATTTT. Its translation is CASSRSRDRFSGNTIYF.

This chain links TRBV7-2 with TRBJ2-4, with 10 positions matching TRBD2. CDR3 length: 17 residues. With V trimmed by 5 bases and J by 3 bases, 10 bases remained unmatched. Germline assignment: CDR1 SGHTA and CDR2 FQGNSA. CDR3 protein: CASSPSRSGGDKNIQYF. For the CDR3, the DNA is TGTGCCAGCAGCCCTAGTCGGAGCGGGGGGGACAAAAACATTCAGTACTTC.

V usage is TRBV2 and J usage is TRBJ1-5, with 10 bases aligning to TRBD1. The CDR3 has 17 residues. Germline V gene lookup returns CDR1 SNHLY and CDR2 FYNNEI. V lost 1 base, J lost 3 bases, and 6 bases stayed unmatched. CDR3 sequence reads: CASSEVPGQGPNQPQHF. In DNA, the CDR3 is TGTGCCAGCAGTGAAGTCCCGGGACAGGGGCCCAATCAGCCCCAGCATTTT.

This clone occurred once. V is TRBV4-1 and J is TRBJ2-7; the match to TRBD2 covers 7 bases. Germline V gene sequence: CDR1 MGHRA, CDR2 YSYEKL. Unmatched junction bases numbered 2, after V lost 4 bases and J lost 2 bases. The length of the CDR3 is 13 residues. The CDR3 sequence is CASSRDYTYEQYF. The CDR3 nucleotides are TGCGCCAGCAGCCGGGACTATACCTACGAGCAGTACTTC.

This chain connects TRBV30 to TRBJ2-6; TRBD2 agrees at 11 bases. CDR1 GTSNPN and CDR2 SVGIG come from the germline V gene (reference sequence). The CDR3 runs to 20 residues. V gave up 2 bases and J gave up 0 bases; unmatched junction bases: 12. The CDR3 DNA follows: TGTGCCTGGAGTACAACGGGGAGACTAGCGGGATACTCTGGGGCCAACGTCCTGACTTTC. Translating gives CAWSTTGRLAGYSGANVLTF.

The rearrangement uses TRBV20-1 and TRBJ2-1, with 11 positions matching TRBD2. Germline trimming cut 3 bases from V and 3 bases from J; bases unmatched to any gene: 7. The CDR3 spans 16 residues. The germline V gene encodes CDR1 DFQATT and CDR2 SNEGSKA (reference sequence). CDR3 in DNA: TGCAGTGCTAGTCCTAGCGGGGGGTCCCGCTACAATGAGCAGTTCTTC. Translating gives CSASPSGGSRYNEQFF.

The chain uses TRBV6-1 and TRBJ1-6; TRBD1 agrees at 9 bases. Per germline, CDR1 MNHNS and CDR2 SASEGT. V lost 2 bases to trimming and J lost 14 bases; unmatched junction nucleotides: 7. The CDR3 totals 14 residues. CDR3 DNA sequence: TGTGCCAGCAGTGAATGGACAGGGGAATCGTCCCTCCACTTT. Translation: CASSEWTGESSLHF.

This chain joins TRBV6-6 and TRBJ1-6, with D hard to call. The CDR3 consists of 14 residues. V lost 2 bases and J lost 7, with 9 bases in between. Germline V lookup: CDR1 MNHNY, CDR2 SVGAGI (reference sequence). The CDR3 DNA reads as TGTGCCAGCAGTTACCTACAGAACAATTCACCCCTCCACTTT. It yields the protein CASSYLQNNSPLHF.

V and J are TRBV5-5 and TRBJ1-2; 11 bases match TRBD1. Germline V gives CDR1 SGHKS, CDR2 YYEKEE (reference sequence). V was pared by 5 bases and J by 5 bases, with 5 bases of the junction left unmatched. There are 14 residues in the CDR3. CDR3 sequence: CASRSGQGAYGYTF. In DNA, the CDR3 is TGTGCCAGCAGATCTGGACAGGGGGCGTATGGCTACACCTTC.

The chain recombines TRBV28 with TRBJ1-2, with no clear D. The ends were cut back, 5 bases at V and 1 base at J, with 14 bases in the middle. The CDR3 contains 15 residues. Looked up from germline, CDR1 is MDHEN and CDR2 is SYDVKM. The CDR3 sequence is CASSPRGLGNYGYTF. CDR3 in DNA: TGTGCCAGCAGTCCGCGAGGGCTAGGTAACTATGGCTACACCTTC.

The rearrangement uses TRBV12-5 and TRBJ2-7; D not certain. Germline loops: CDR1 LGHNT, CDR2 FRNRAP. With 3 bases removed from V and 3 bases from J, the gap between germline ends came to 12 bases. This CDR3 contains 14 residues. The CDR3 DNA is TGTGCTAGTGGTTTAACCGCGGATTACTACGAGCAGTACTTC. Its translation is CASGLTADYYEQYF. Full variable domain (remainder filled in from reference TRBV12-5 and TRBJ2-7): DARVTQTPRHKVTEMGQEVTMRCQPILGHNTVFWYRQTMMQGLELLAYFRNRAPLDDSGMPKDRFSAEMPDATLATLKIQPSEPRDSAVYFCASGLTADYYEQYFGPGTRLTVT.

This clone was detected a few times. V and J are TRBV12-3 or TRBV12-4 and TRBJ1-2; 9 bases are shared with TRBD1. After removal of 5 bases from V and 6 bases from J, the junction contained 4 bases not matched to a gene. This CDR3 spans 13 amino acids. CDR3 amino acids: CASSRTGENGYTF. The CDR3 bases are TGTGCCAGCAGTCGGACAGGGGAGAATGGCTACACCTTC.

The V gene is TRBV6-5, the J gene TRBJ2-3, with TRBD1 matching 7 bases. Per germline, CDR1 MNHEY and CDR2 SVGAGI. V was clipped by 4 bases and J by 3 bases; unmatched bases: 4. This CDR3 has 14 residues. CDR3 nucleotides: TGTGCCAGCAGTTTTGGACAGGATACAGATACGCAGTATTTT. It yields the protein CASSFGQDTDTQYF.

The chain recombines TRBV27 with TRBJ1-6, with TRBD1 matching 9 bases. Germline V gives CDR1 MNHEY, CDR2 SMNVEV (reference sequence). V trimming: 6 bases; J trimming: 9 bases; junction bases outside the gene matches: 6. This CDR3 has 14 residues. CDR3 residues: CASSRTGETSPLHF. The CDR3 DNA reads TGTGCCAGCAGCAGGACAGGGGAAACTTCACCCCTCCACTTT.

CDR3 protein: CASSPTTSGGETQYF. CDR3 coding DNA: TGTGCCAGCAGCCCCACGACTAGCGGGGGTGAGACCCAGTACTTC. The chain couples TRBV11-3 to TRBJ2-5; the match to TRBD2 covers 12 bases. The CDR3 consists of 15 residues. Per germline, CDR1 SGHNT and CDR2 YENEEA. V lost 5 bases to trimming and J lost 5 bases; unmatched junction nucleotides: 6.

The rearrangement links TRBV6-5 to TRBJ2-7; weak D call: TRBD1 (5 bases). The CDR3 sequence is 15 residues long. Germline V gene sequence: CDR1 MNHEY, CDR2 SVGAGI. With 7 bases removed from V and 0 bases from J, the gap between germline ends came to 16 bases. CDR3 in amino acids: CASTVAGSYSYEQYF. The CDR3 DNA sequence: TGTGCCAGCACGGTGGCAGGGTCCTACTCCTACGAGCAGTACTTC.

DNA for the CDR3: TGTGCCAGCTTCGTACAGGGGGCGGGCACTGAAGCTTTCTTT. This codes for CASFVQGAGTEAFF. V and J are TRBV18 and TRBJ1-1, with 9 positions matching TRBD1. The CDR3 sequence is 14 residues long. Trimming cost V 7 bases and J 4 bases; bases outside gene matches: 7. Germline V CDR1 and CDR2: KGHSH, LQKENI.

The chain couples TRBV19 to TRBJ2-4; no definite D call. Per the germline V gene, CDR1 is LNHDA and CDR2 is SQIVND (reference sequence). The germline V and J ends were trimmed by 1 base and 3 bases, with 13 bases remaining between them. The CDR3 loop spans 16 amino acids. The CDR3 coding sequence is TGTGCCAGTAGTATAGCCCGGTCGAGAGGCAAAAACATTCAGTACTTC. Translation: CASSIARSRGKNIQYF.